This entry lists 5 T cell receptor beta chains sequenced from one sample in a study of prognosis after radiotherapy for stage I lung cancer. From genomic DNA, two-round multiplex PCR was used to amplify TCR beta CDR3. Primers specific to each TRBV and TRBJ gene drove first-round PCR. In TCRdb, the multiplex PCR reads were re-called with MiXCR into one record per CDR3 protein. The sample consists of under 55,000 distinct CDR3 sequences, 30% to 40% of them appearing once. This sample comprised PBMCs, obtained before or after stereotactic body radiation therapy (not recorded which). The receptors stem from a donor aged 50 or older with non-small cell lung cancer.

This clonotype was detected many times. The chain employs TRBV6-5 and TRBJ2-1; weak D call: TRBD1 (6 bases). This CDR3 is 15 amino acids long. The V end was cut by 2 bases, the J end by 0 bases, with 8 bases between. In germline, CDR1 is MNHEY, CDR2 SVGAGI. The CDR3 here is CASSYQGRSYNEQFF. DNA of the CDR3: TGTGCCAGCAGTTACCAGGGGCGCTCCTACAATGAGCAGTTCTTC.

This clonotype came up many times. The chain combines TRBV12-3 or TRBV12-4 with TRBJ2-3; 8 bases map to TRBD2. V shed 8 bases, J shed 1 base, and the junction held 11 bases outside the gene matches. The CDR3 is made up of 16 amino acids. This chain's CDR3 is CASLTGGAGRTDTQYF. DNA for the CDR3: TGTGCCAGCTTAACCGGGGGGGCGGGCCGCACAGATACGCAGTATTTT.

V is TRBV24-1 and J is TRBJ1-1, with no clear D. Germline-derived CDR1 and CDR2 are KGHDR and SFDVKD. Trimming took 4 bases from V and 1 from J, leaving 15 bases between them. This CDR3 contains 16 residues. CDR3: CATSDSTLFPNTEAFF. In DNA, the CDR3 is TGTGCCACCAGTGACTCGACTCTTTTCCCGAACACTGAAGCTTTCTTT.

This clonotype was observed many times. The chain recombines TRBV11-3 with TRBJ2-7, with 7 bases aligning to TRBD2. This CDR3 is built from 14 residues. Trimming removed 7 bases from V and 6 bases from J; junction bases left unmatched: 12. Germline lookup yields CDR1 SGHNT and CDR2 YENEEA. The CDR3 nucleotides are TGTGCCAGCACCCCTGGGGGGGTGGCAAGCGAGCAGTACTTC. This codes for CASTPGGVASEQYF.

With regard to this clonotype: One end of the junction varies from germline; a read error may be responsible. The rearrangement uses TRBV5-1 and TRBJ2-5; D may be TRBD2 (5 bases). From germline, CDR1 is SGHRS and CDR2 YFSETQ. This CDR3 has 14 residues. The CDR3 here is CASSSGLGAETHYF. Written as DNA, the CDR3 is TGCGCCAGCAGCTCAGGCCTGGGAGCAGAGACCCATTACTTC.